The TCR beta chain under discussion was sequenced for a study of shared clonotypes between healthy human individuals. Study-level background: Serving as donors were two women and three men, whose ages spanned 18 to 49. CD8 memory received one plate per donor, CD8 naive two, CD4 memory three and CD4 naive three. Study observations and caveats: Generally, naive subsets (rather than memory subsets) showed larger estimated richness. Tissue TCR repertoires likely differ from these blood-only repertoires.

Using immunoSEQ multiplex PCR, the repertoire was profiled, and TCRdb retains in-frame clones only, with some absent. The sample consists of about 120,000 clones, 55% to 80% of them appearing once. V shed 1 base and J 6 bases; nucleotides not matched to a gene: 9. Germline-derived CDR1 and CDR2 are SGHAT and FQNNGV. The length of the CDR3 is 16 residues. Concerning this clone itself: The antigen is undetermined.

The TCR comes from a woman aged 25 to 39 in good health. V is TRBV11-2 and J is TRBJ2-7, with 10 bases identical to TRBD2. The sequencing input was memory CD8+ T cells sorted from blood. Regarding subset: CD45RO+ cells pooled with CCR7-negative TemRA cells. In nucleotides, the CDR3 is TGTGCCAGCAGCTTAGTTGCTAGCGGGAGACGGGGCGAGCAGTACTTC. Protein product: CASSLVASGRRGEQYF.